This TCR beta chain was retrieved from a study of molecular identifiers for immune sequencing clone quantification. This clonotype came up many times. Previously published methods and listed TCR primers were used for the bulk TCR libraries. TCRdb redid the calling of the PCR reads with MiXCR, one entry per CDR3 protein. The repertoire includes approximately 630,000 distinct CDR3 sequences, 25% of them detected once, and 0.7% to 0.95% sits in the top ten. Researchers sorted naive CD8 T cells as cells that were CD8+CD4-CCR7+CD45RA+. With 0 bases removed from V and 0 bases from J, the gap between germline ends came to 10 bases. Germline assignment: CDR1 DFQATT and CDR2 SNEGSKA (reference sequence). CDR3 length equals 15 residues.

Input material: naive CD8+ T cells from blood, with Jurkat cell RNA spiked in. The subset was: FACS-sorted CD8+CD4-CCR7+CD45RA+ naive T cells. The chain carries TRBV20-1 and TRBJ2-3; D is undetermined. The TCR comes from a human donor in good health. Some libraries in this study had Jurkat cell RNA spiked in. The CDR3 loop reads CSARDFTTSTDTQYF. The CDR3 DNA reads TGCAGTGCTAGAGATTTTACCACTAGCACAGATACGCAGTATTTT.